Reported below is one TCR beta chain. The data were obtained in a study of blood T cell repertoires in COVID-19. This CDR3 is built from 13 residues. Germline V CDR1 and CDR2: SEHNR, FQNEAQ (reference sequence). Between the trimmed V and J ends, which lost 5 bases and 7 bases, there was a span of 11 bases. The table came from immunoSEQ multiplex PCR; TCRdb's copy has only in-frame clones and leaves some out. The sample has approximately 50,000 clones; 82% are singletons. This chain links TRBV7-9 with TRBJ1-4, with D possibly being TRBD1 (6 bases). Sequencing was carried out using peripheral blood. The clonotype originates from a man aged 80 or over with COVID-19, enrolled during active disease. The CDR3 DNA reads TGTGCCAGCAGCCCGGGGACATTTGAAAAACTGTTTTTT. It specifies CASSPGTFEKLFF.